This T cell receptor beta chain was sequenced during a study of blood T cells in healthy people across ages. Germline V lookup: CDR1 GTSNPN, CDR2 SVGIG (reference sequence). The CDR3 has 13 residues. The use of a sample-barcoded 5' primer and a J-beta primer mix characterized a second PCR of roughly 7 to 11 cycles. TCRdb redid the calling of the 5' RACE reads with MiXCR, one entry per CDR3 protein. The sample comprises approximately 800,000 distinct CDR3 sequences, 53% of which are singletons, and around 40% rests with the top ten. The source material was blood. The rearrangement joins TRBV30 to TRBJ2-7; D possibly corresponds to TRBD1 (7 bases). The J call could be wrong; TRBJ2-5 is a better fit for the DNA end. The origin of this receptor is an elderly man in good health. CDR3 DNA: TGTGCCTGGACAGCAGGGGGAGGCGAGACCCAGTACTTC. Amino acids: CAWTAGGGETQYF.